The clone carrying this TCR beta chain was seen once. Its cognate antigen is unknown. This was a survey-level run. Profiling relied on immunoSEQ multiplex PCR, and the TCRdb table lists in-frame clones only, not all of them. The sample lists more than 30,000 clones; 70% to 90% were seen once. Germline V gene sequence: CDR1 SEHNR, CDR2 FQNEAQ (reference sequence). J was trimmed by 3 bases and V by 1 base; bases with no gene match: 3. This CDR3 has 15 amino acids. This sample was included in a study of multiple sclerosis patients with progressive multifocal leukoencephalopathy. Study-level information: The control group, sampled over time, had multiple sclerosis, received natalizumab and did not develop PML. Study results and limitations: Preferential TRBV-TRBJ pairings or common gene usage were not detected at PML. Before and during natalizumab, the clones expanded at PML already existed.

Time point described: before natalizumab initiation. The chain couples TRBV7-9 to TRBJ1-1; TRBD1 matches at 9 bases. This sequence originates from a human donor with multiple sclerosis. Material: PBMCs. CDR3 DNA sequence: TGTGCCAGCAGCTTAGGACAGGGGGGTGACACTGAAGCTTTCTTT. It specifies CASSLGQGGDTEAFF.